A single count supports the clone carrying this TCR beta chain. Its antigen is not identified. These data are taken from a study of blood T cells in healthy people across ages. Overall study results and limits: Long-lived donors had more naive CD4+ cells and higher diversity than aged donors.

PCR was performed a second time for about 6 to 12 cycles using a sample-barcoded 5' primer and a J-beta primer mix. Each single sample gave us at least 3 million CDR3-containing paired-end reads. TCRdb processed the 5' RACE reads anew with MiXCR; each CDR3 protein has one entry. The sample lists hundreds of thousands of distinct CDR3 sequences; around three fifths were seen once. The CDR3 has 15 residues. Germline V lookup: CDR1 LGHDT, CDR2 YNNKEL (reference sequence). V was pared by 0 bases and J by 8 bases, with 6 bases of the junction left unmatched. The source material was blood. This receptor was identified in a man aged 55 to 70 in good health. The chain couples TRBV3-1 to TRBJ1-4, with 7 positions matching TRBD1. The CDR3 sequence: CASSQDRQGEEKLFF. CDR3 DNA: TGTGCCAGCAGCCAAGATCGACAGGGAGAGGAAAAACTGTTTTTT.